The next 8 T cell receptor beta chains were all read from a single sample in a study of Ad26.COV2.S vaccination and SARS-CoV-2 variants. TCRdb keeps only in-frame clones here, not all; method: immunoSEQ multiplex PCR. The sample has hundreds of thousands of clones, more than 70% seen once. Treatment noted: over 15 received Ad26.COV2.S at low or high dose, single or two shots; several received placebo; per-sample allocation not given. After the first vaccine or placebo injection, samples were drawn on day 63. Sequenced material: peripheral blood, taken in a trial of Ad26.COV2.S vaccine versus placebo. Receptors were obtained from a person between 18 and 65 years old who received the Ad26.COV2.S COVID-19 vaccine or a placebo.

The chain carries TRBV4-2 and TRBJ1-2; 9 bases line up with TRBD1. Germline CDR1 reads LGHNA; CDR2 reads YNFKEQ. This CDR3 comprises 16 residues. V lost 1 base, J lost 4 bases, and 7 bases stayed unmatched. This CDR3 is CASSQGSRDRAYGYTF. The DNA for the CDR3 is TGTGCCAGCAGCCAAGGGAGCCGGGACAGGGCCTATGGCTACACCTTC.

This chain links TRBV11-3 with TRBJ2-1, with 8 nucleotides matching TRBD2. The CDR3 totals 13 residues. Germline CDR1 SGHNT, CDR2 YENEEA. The ends lost 5 bases at V and 10 bases at J; junction bases unmatched: 7. CDR3 DNA sequence: TGTGCCAGCAGCCAAGGACTAGCAGGAGAGCAGTTCTTC. It translates to CASSQGLAGEQFF.

The chain has TRBV7-2 and TRBJ2-7, with D perhaps TRBD2 (5 bases). Trimming removed 0 bases at V and 7 bases at J, with 10 bases between. CDR1 is SGHTA and CDR2 is FQGNSA in the germline V gene. This CDR3 is 13 amino acids long. DNA for the CDR3: TGTGCCAGCAGCTTAGCGATACAGCGGGAGCAGTACTTC. Its protein product is CASSLAIQREQYF.

The rearrangement uses TRBV4-3 and TRBJ1-4; D may be TRBD1 (5 bases). The V gene lost 8 bases and the J gene lost 12 bases, with 19 bases spanning the gap. The CDR3 extends over 13 amino acids. The V gene's germline CDR1 is LGHNA and CDR2 YSLEER. This chain's CDR3 is CASSAGGTKELFF. The CDR3 nucleotides are TGCGCCAGCTCGGCGGGGGGAACGAAAGAACTGTTTTTT.

The chain employs TRBV3-1 (or the pseudogene TRBV3-2) and TRBJ2-7; D remains unclear. V was shortened by 6 bases and J by 4 bases, with 16 bases between the two germline ends. Germline CDR1 reads LGHDT; CDR2 reads YNNKEL (reference sequence). CDR3 length equals 14 residues. CDR3 nucleotides: TGTGCCAGCAGGGACGGGTCCGGGTCATACGAGCAGTACTTC. Amino acid sequence: CASRDGSGSYEQYF.

This chain connects TRBV7-6 to TRBJ2-5; 9 bases are shared with TRBD1. CDR3 length: 16 amino acids. CDR1 and CDR2 from the germline V gene are SGHVS and FNYEAQ. The trim removed 1 base at V and 4 bases at J, leaving 7 bases unmatched. CDR3 sequence: CASSLVWDRAGETQYF. The CDR3 coding sequence is TGTGCCAGCAGCTTAGTCTGGGACAGGGCTGGAGAGACCCAGTACTTC.

The chain is built from TRBV5-6 and TRBJ1-5, with D unclear. V was clipped by 7 bases and J by 6 bases, with 11 bases between them. This CDR3 spans 12 amino acids. Germline V CDR1 and CDR2: SGHDT, YYEEEE. The CDR3 sequence is CASSVGGQPQHF. The CDR3 DNA is TGTGCCAGCTCCGTGGGCGGTCAGCCCCAGCATTTT. Complete variable domain (other parts from reference TRBV5-6 and TRBJ1-5): DAGVTQSPTHLIKTRGQQVTLRCSPKSGHDTVSWYQQALGQGPQFIFQYYEEEERQRGNFPDRFSGHQFPNYSSELNVNALLLGDSALYLCASSVGGQPQHFGDGTRLSIL.

The chain is built from TRBV27 and TRBJ1-3; D is unresolved. Trimming removed 1 base from V and 3 bases from J, with 4 bases in between. The CDR3 totals 13 residues. CDR1 and CDR2 (germline): MNHEY, SMNVEV (reference sequence). The CDR3 is CASSLFGGNTIYF. Written as DNA, the CDR3 is TGTGCCAGCAGTTTATTCGGTGGAAACACCATATATTTT.